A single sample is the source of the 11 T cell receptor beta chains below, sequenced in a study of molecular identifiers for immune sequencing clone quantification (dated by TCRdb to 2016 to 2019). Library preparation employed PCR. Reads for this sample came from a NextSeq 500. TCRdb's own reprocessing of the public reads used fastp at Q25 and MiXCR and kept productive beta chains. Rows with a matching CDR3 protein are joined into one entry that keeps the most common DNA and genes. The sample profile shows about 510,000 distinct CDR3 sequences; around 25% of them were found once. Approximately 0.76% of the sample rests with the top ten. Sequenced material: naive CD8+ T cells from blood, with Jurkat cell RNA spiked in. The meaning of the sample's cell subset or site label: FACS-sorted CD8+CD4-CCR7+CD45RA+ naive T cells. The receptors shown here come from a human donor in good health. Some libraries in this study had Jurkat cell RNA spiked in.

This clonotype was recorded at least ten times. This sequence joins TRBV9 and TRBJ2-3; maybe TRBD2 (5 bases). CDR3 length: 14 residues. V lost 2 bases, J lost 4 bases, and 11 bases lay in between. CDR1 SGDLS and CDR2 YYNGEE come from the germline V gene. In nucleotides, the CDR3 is TGTGCCAGCAGCGTCATTAGCGACCCAGATACGCAGTATTTT. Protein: CASSVISDPDTQYF.

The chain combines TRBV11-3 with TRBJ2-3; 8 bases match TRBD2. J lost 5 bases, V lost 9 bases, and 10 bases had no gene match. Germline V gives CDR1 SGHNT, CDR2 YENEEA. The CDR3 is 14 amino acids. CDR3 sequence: CARSISGGGDTQYF. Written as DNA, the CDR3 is TGTGCCAGGAGCATAAGCGGGGGCGGAGATACGCAGTATTTT. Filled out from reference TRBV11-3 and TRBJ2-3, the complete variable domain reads EAGVVQSPRYKIIEKKQPVAFWCNPISGHNTLYWYLQNLGQGPELLIRYENEEAVDDSQLPKDRFSAERLKGVDSTLKIQPAELGDSAVYLCARSISGGGDTQYFGPGTRLTVL.

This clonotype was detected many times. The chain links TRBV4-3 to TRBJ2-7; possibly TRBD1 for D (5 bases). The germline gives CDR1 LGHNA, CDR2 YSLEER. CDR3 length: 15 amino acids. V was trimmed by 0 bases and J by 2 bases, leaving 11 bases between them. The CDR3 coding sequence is TGCGCCAGCAGCCAAGACTGGGGCGGAACCTACGAGCAGTACTTC. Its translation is CASSQDWGGTYEQYF.

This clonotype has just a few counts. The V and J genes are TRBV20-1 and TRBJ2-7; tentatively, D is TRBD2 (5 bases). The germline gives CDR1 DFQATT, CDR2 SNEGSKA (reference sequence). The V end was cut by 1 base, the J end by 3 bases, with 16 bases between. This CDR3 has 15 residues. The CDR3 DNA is TGCAGTGCTAGAGCCGGGGAGCTAGGAGTCTACGAGCAGTACTTC. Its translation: CSARAGELGVYEQYF.

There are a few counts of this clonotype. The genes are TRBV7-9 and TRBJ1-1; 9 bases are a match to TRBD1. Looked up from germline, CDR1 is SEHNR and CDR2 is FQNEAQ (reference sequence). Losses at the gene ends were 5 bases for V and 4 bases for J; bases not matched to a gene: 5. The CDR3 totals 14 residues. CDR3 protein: CASSTTGGLTEAFF. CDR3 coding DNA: TGTGCCAGCAGCACGACAGGGGGTCTCACTGAAGCTTTCTTT.

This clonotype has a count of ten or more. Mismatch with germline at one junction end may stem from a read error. As DNA, the CDR3 is TGCGCCAGCAGCTATACTGGGACAGGCGGTTTTTTT. Residues: CASSYTGTGGFF. The chain joins TRBV5-1 to TRBJ1-1, with 8 positions matching TRBD1. The germline V gene encodes CDR1 SGHRS and CDR2 YFSETQ. This CDR3 has 12 amino acids. The variable domain in full, completed from reference TRBV5-1 and TRBJ1-1, reads KAGVTQTPRYLIKTRGQQVTLSCSPISGHRSVSWYQQTPGQGLQFLFEYFSETQRNKGNFPGRFSGRQFSNSRSEMNVSTLELGDSALYLCASSYTGTGGFFGQGTRLTVV.

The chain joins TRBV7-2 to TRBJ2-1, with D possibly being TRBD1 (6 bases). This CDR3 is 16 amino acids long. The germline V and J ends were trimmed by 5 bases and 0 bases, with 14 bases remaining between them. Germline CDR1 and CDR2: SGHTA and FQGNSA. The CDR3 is CASSPRGYSSYNEQFF. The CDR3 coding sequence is TGTGCCAGCAGCCCCAGGGGTTATAGCTCCTACAATGAGCAGTTCTTC.

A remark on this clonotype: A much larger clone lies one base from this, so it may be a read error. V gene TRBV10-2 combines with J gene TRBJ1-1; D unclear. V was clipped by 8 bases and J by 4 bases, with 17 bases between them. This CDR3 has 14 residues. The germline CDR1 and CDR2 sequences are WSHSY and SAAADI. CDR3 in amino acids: CASGANSQITEAFF. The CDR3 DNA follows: TGCGCCAGCGGTGCAAACAGCCAAATCACTGAAGCTTTCTTT.

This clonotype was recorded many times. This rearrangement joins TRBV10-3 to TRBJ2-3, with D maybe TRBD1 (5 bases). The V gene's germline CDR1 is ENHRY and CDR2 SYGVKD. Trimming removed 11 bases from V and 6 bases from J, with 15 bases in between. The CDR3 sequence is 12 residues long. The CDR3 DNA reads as TGTGCCTCAGGGTCTTTCAGGGATACGCAGTATTTT. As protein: CASGSFRDTQYF.

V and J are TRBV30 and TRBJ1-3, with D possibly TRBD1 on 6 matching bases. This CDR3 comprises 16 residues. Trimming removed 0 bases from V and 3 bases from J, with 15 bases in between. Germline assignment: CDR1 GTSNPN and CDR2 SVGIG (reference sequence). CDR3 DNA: TGTGCCTGGAGTGTGCTCCGGGACATCTATGGAAACACCATATATTTT. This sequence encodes CAWSVLRDIYGNTIYF.

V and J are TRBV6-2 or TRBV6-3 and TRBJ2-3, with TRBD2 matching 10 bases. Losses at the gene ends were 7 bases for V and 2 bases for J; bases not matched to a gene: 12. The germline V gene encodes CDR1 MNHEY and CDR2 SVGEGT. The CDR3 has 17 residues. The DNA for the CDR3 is TGTGCCAGCAACCCAAGGAGCCTAGCGGGAGCCACAGATACGCAGTATTTT. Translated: CASNPRSLAGATDTQYF.